The 3 T cell receptor beta chains presented below share a single source sample, sequenced in a study of shared clonotypes between healthy human individuals. Clones were sequenced by immunoSEQ multiplex PCR, and TCRdb holds only the in-frame ones, with some missing. The repertoire holds nearly 1,000,000 clones, with approximately 80% as singletons. The sequenced sample consisted of memory CD4+ T cells sorted from blood. Subset described: CD45RA-negative fraction. Receptor source: a man between 18 and 35 years old in good health.

This clone came up a few times. The V and J genes are TRBV6-6 and TRBJ2-3, with TRBD1 matching 11 bases. CDR3 length equals 16 residues. Looked up from germline, CDR1 is MNHNY and CDR2 is SVGAGI (reference sequence). Unmatched junction bases numbered 5, after V lost 6 bases and J lost 0 bases. CDR3 protein: CASRYGQGASTDTQYF. CDR3 in DNA: TGTGCCAGCAGATATGGACAGGGGGCAAGCACAGATACGCAGTATTTT.

The V and J genes are TRBV4-3 and TRBJ1-2, with D possibly TRBD1 on 5 matching bases. Germline V gene sequence: CDR1 LGHNA, CDR2 YSLEER. Between the trimmed V and J ends, which lost 5 bases and 4 bases, there was a span of 11 bases. CDR3 length equals 13 residues. DNA of the CDR3: TGCGCCAGCAGCGCGCGTCAGGGCTATGGCTACACCTTC. Translating gives CASSARQGYGYTF.

This clone was detected once. CDR3 sequence (DNA): TGTGCCGCCCAAAGGGGGGACTCCTACGAGCAGTACTTC. Translated: CAAQRGDSYEQYF. The chain carries TRBV7-2 and TRBJ2-7; either TRBD1 or TRBD2 may fit D (6 bases each). There are 13 residues in the CDR3. CDR1 SGHTA and CDR2 FQGNSA come from the germline V gene. The germline V and J ends were trimmed by 11 bases and 0 bases, with 14 bases remaining between them.